The rows below give T cell receptor beta chains drawn from one sample of a study of T cells after posttransplantation cyclophosphamide. Generated by immunoSEQ multiplex PCR, the TCRdb table keeps only in-frame clones and is missing some. The table lists 10,000 to 13,000 clones, 85% to 95% of them singletons. Sequenced: naive CD8+ T cells sorted from PBMCs. Receptors originate from a young man in good health and a related stem cell transplant donor. The CDR3 runs from the conserved cysteine through the conserved F or W. The order of the fields is J gene, clone size, D gene, V gene, CDR3 DNA, CDR3 protein. D genes are given only for firm matches. Size tells how often a clone was seen (once, few, many) or the class of an expanded clone, and some rows leave it out.

>TRBJ2-2|NA|NA|TRBV19
TGTGCCAGTAGTCCCCTAATGGGGCATAACACCGGGGAGCTGTTTTTT
CASSPLMGHNTGELFF
>TRBJ2-1|NA|NA|TRBV29-1
TGCAGCGTTGCAGACAGCTCCTACAATGAGCAGTTCTTC
CSVADSSYNEQFF
>TRBJ2-7|NA|TRBD1|TRBV7-8
TGTGCCAGCAGCTTAGCGGGACAGGGCTACGAGCAGTACTTC
CASSLAGQGYEQYF
>TRBJ2-1|once|TRBD2|TRBV11-2
TGTGCCAGCAGCTTAGTGGCGGGGGGGTCCTACAATGAGCAGTTCTTC
CASSLVAGGSYNEQFF
>TRBJ2-5|once|NA|TRBV5-4
TGTGCCAGCAGCTTGCGGGGGGCGTATCGAGAGACCCAGTACTTC
CASSLRGAYRETQYF
>TRBJ2-1|NA|NA|TRBV7-9
TGTGCCAGCAGCTCCCCCAACGCCCTCAGGCGCCATGAGCAGTTCTTC
CASSSPNALRRHEQFF
>TRBJ1-1|NA|NA|TRBV29-1
TGCAGCGTTGAAGATCCCGGGGGGCGGATCCCTGAAGCTTTCTTT
CSVEDPGGRIPEAFF
>TRBJ2-7|NA|TRBD1|TRBV6-1
TGTGCCAGCTTTCAGGGGGCTAGTGAGCAGTACTTC
CASFQGASEQYF
>TRBJ2-1|NA|TRBD2|TRBV11-1
TGTGCCAGCAGCTCAACCGGGACTAGCGGGGTCTACAATGAGCAGTTCTTC
CASSSTGTSGVYNEQFF
>TRBJ1-2|NA|TRBD1|TRBV11-1
TGTGCCAGCAGCTTAAAGTCGGGACAGGAGCCAGATGGCTACACCTTC
CASSLKSGQEPDGYTF
>TRBJ1-1|NA|NA|TRBV28
TGTGCCAGCAGTTCAGTCACTGAAGCTTTCTTT
CASSSVTEAFF
>TRBJ2-7|NA|NA|TRBV19
TGTGCCAGTAGTGGACAGTCCTCCTACGAGCAGTACTTC
CASSGQSSYEQYF
>TRBJ1-2|NA|TRBD1|TRBV5-1
TGCGCCAGCAGCTTGGCCATGTCGGGACAGGGGGGGGTGTATGGCTACACCTTC
CASSLAMSGQGGVYGYTF
>TRBJ2-1|NA|TRBD2|TRBV19
TGTGCCATAAGCCGGTACGGGGGGGCTTGGGATGAGCAGTTCTTC
CAISRYGGAWDEQFF
>TRBJ2-3|NA|TRBD2|TRBV2
TGTGCCAGCACCCCGGGACTAGCGAAGTCGGATACGCAGTATTTT
CASTPGLAKSDTQYF
>TRBJ1-2|NA|TRBD1|TRBV6-5
TGTGCCAGCAGTCCCGGGACAGGCTCTAACTATGGCTACACCTTC
CASSPGTGSNYGYTF
>TRBJ2-6|NA|NA|TRBV21-1
TGTGCCAGCAGCAAAGAGGTGGGGGAGGCAGAGCCCTCTGGGGCCAACGTCCTGACTTTC
CASSKEVGEAEPSGANVLTF
>TRBJ2-1|once|NA|TRBV13
TGTGCCAGCCCCAAAGGAGGCGGGAATGAGCAGTTCTTC
CASPKGGGNEQFF
>TRBJ2-7|NA|NA|TRBV28
TGTGCCAGCAGTTTAGGGTCTGGGGGCCGTCCGGAGGAGCAGTACTTC
CASSLGSGGRPEEQYF
>TRBJ1-2|NA|NA|TRBV12-5
TGTGCTAGTGGTTTACTTCTAGGCGGGGGCTACACCTTC
CASGLLLGGGYTF
>TRBJ1-5|NA|TRBD1|TRBV19
TGTGCCAGTAGTATCGGGACAGGGGATCAGCCCCAGCATTTT
CASSIGTGDQPQHF
>TRBJ1-3|NA|NA|TRBV7-3
TGTGCCAGCAGCTATACAGGTGGAAGTGGAAACACCATATATTTT
CASSYTGGSGNTIYF
>TRBJ1-1|NA|NA|TRBV4-2
TGTGCCAGCAGCCTCTCCCCTTGGGGCAATGCGACTGAAGCTTTCTTT
CASSLSPWGNATEAFF
>TRBJ2-1|NA|NA|TRBV7-9
TGTGCCAGCAGCTCCCAATTACTAGAGAGGGATGAGCAGTTCTTC
CASSSQLLERDEQFF
>TRBJ2-2|NA|NA|TRBV7-6
TGTGCCACCCGCGCAGGCACCGGGGAGCTGTTTTTT
CATRAGTGELFF
>TRBJ2-7|NA|NA|TRBV29-1
TGCAGCGTGACAGATAACTACGAGCAGTACTTC
CSVTDNYEQYF
>TRBJ1-4|NA|NA|TRBV4-1
TGCGCCAGCAGCCAAGACCAGGTTATCGAGGGAGAAAAACTGTTTTTT
CASSQDQVIEGEKLFF